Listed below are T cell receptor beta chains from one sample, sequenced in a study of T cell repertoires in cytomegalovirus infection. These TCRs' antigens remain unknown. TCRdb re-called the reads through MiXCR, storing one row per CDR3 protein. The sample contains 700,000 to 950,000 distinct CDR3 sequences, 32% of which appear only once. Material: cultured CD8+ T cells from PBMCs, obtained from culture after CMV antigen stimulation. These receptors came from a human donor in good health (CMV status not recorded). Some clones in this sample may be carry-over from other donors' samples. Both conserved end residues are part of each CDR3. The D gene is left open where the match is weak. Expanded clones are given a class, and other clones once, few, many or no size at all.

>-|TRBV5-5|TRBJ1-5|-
TGTGCCAGCAGCTTGGCCGACGTCAGGTTTACGAGCAATCAGCCCCAGCATTTT
CASSLADVRFTSNQPQHF
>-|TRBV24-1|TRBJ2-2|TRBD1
TGTGCCACCAGAGGGACAGGGGGCACCGGGGAGCTGTTTTTT
CATRGTGGTGELFF
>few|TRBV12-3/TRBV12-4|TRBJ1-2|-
TGTGCCAGCACCGAAAGGGTGGGTGGCGGCTACACCTTC
CASTERVGGGYTF
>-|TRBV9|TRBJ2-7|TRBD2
TGTGCCAGCAACGGCGGGGGATCTTCCTACGAGCAGTACTTC
CASNGGGSSYEQYF
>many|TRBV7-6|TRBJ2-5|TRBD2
TGTGCCAGCAGTTACTCTAGCGGGGGTCCCCCGGAGACCCAGTACTTC
CASSYSSGGPPETQYF
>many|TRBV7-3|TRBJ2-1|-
TGTGCCAACGCCCGCGGGGGCGGAAGCTCCTACAATGAGCAGTTCTTC
CANARGGGSSYNEQFF
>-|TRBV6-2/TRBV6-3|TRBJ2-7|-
TGTGCCAGCAGTTACTCGACCAGCACTCCTCCCTACGAGCAGTACTTC
CASSYSTSTPPYEQYF
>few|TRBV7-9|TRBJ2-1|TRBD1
TGTGCCAGCAGCTTACCTACAGGGGGGCGGCGGGATGAGCAGTTCTTC
CASSLPTGGRRDEQFF
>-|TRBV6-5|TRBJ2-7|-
TGTGCCAGCAGCGTATCCTCTGCCTACGAGCAGTACTTC
CASSVSSAYEQYF
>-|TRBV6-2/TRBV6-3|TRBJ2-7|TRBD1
TGTGCCAGCAGTCGCGGGACAGGGGGCGTATACGAGCAGTACTTC
CASSRGTGGVYEQYF
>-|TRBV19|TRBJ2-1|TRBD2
TGTGCCAGTACTCTAGCGGGGCCCTACAATGAGCAGTTCTTC
CASTLAGPYNEQFF
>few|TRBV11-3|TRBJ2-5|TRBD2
TGTGCCAGCAGCCCGGGACTAGCGGGGGGGTACCAAGAGACCCAGTACTTC
CASSPGLAGGYQETQYF
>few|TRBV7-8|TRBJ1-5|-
TGTGCCAGCAGCCTTAACAGGGCTTGGGAACAGCCCCAGCATTTT
CASSLNRAWEQPQHF
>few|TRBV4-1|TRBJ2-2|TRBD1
TGCGCCAGCAGCCAACCGGACAGGGCTAACACCGGGGAGCTGTTTTTT
CASSQPDRANTGELFF
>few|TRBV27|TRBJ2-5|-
TGTGCCAGCAGTTTATCGTTCCCCCTCCAAGAGACCCAGTACTTC
CASSLSFPLQETQYF
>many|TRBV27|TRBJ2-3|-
TGTGCCAGCAGCTTAACAGGAAGCACAGATACGCAGTATTTT
CASSLTGSTDTQYF
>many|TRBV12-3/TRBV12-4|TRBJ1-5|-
TGTGCCAGCAGCCAGAAACGGGACATCAATCAGCCCCAGCATTTT
CASSQKRDINQPQHF
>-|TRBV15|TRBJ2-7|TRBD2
TGTGCCACCAGCAGAGCGATAGGACTAGCGGGTCCCCGCTCCTACGAGCAGTACTTC
CATSRAIGLAGPRSYEQYF
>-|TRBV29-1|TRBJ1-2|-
TGCAGCGTTGTGTATGGGATCGGCTACACCTTC
CSVVYGIGYTF
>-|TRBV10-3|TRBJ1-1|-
TGTGCCATCAAAGGAGACCCTTCCATCGCTGAAGCTTTCTTT
CAIKGDPSIAEAFF
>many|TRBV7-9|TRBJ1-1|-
TGTGCCAGCAGCACAGGACACCAAAACACTGAAGCTTTCTTT
CASSTGHQNTEAFF
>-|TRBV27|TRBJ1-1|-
TGTGCCAGCAGTTTATCTATGGGGCTGAACACTGAAGCTTTCTTT
CASSLSMGLNTEAFF